The source of this TCR beta chain is a study of T cell repertoires in cytomegalovirus infection. Study at large: Indicated by public TCR beta signatures were CMV infection and matching HLA type. General observations from the study: Individuals carrying CMV plus the relevant HLA were identified by cumulative frequency of public TCR beta families. In two of eight donors, the top clonotype was HLA-C-restricted CMV-specific.

About this clonotype: Its antigen is not identified.

TCRdb reanalysed the reads using MiXCR and keeps one entry per CDR3 protein. Here the sample spans some 800,000 distinct CDR3 sequences, less than 35% being singletons. Trimming cost V 4 bases and J 0 bases, with 7 bases left between them. This CDR3 region has 13 residues. Germline loops: CDR1 DFQATT, CDR2 SNEGSKA (reference sequence). This clonotype was sampled from a human donor in good health (CMV status not recorded). Some clones in this sample may be carry-over from other donors' samples. This chain links TRBV20-1 with TRBJ1-3; D gene unclear. The sample in question was cultured CD8+ T cells from PBMCs, obtained from culture after CMV antigen stimulation. The CDR3 loop reads CSAIRNSGNTIYF. CDR3 bases: TGCAGTGCTATACGAAACTCTGGAAACACCATATATTTT.